This T cell receptor (beta chain) emerged from a study of blood T cell repertoires in COVID-19. The CDR3 consists of 13 residues. Trimming removed 5 bases at V and 1 base at J, with 6 bases between. The table came from immunoSEQ multiplex PCR; TCRdb's copy has only in-frame clones and leaves some out. This sample yields about 200,000 clones, of which 80% to 90% are seen a single time; 3.5% to 4.5% belongs to the top ten. Donors were grouped by their self-reported clinical history. This TCR came from a woman in her thirties or forties with acute COVID-19. Sequences were obtained from PBMCs or T cells enriched from blood (not recorded which). The rearrangement uses TRBV12-3 or TRBV12-4 and TRBJ1-5; D gene uncertain. CDR3 residues: CASSPESNQPQHF. The CDR3 coding sequence is TGTGCCAGCAGTCCGGAGAGCAATCAGCCCCAGCATTTT.